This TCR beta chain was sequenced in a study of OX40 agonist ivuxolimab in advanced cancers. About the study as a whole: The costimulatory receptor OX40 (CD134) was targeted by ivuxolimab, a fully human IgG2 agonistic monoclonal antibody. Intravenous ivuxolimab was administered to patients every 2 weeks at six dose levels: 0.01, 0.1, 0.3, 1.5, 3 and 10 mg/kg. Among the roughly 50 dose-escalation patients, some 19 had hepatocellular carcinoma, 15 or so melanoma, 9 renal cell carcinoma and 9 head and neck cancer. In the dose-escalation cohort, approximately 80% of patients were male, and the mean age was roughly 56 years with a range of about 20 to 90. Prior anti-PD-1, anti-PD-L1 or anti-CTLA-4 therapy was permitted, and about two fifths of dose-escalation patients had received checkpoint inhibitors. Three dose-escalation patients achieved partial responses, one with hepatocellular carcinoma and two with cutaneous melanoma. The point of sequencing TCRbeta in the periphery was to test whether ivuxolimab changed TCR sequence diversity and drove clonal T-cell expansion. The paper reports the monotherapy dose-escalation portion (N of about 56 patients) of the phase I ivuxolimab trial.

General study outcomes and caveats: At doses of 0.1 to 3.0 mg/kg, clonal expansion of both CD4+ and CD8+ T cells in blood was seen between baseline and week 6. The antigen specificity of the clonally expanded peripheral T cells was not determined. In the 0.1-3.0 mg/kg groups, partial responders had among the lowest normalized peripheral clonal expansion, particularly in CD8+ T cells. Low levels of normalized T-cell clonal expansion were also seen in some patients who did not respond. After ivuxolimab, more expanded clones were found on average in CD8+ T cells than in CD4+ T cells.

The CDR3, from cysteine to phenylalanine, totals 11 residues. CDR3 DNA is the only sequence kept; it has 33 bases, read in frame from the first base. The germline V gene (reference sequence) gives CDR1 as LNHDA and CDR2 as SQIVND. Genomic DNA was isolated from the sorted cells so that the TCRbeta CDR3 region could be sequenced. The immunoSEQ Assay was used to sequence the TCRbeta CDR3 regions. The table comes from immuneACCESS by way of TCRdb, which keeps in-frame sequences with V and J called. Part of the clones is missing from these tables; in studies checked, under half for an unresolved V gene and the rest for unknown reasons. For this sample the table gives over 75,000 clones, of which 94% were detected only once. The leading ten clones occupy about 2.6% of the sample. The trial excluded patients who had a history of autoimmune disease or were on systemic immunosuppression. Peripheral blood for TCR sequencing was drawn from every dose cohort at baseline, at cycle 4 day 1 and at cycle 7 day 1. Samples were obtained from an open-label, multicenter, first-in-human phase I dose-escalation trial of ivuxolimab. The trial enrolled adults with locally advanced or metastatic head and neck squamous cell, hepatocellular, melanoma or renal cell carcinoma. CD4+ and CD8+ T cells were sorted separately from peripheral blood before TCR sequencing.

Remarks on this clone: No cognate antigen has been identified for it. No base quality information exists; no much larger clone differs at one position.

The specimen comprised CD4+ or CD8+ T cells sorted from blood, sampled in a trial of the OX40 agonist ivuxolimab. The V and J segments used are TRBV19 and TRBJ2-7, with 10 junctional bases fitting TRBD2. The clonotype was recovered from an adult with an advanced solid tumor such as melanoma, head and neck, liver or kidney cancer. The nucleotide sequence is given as TGTGCAAGCGGGAGGGGAAACGAGCAGTACTTC. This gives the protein CASGRGNEQYF.